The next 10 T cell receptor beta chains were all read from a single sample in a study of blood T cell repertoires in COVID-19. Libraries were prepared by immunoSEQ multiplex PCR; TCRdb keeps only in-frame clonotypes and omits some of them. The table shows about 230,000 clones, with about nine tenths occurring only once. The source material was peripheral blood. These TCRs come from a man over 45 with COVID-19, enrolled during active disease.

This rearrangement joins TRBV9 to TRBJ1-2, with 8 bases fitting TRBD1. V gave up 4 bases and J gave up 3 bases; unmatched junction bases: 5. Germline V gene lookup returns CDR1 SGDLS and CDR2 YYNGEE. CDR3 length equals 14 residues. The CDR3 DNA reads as TGTGCCAGCAGCAAACGACAGGGGCACTATGGCTACACCTTC. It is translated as CASSKRQGHYGYTF.

CDR3 loop: CASSIEGTSTTTGELFF. For the CDR3, the DNA is TGTGCCAGTAGTATAGAGGGGACTTCTACAACCACCGGGGAGCTGTTTTTT. The genes are TRBV19 and TRBJ2-2; D might be TRBD2 (6 bases). This CDR3 has 17 residues. V shed 0 bases and J shed 4 bases, with 15 bases lying between them. The V gene's germline CDR1 is LNHDA and CDR2 SQIVND (reference sequence).

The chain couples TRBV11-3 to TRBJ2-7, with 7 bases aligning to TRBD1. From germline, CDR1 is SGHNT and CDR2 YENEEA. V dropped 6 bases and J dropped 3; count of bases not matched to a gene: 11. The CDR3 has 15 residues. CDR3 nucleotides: TGTGCCAGCAGTGGAGGTGGGACAGAAAACTACGAGCAGTACTTC. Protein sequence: CASSGGGTENYEQYF.

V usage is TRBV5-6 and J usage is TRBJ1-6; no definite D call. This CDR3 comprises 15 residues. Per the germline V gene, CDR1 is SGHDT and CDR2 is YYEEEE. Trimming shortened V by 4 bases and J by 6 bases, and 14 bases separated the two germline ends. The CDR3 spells CASSTGPGSNSPLHF. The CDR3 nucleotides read TGTGCCAGCAGCACCGGACCCGGGAGTAATTCACCCCTCCACTTT.

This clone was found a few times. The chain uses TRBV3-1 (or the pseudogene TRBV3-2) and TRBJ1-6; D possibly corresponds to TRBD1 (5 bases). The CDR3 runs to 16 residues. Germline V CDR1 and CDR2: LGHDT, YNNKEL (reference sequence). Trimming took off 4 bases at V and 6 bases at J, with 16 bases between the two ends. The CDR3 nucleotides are TGTGCCAGCAGCCCCCTAGGACACGAAGCTAATTCACCCCTCCACTTT. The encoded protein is CASSPLGHEANSPLHF.

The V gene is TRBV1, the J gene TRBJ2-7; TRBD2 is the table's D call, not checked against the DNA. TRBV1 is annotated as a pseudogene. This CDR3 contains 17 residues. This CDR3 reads CTSSQMTSGQLSYEQYF. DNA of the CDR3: TGCACCAGCAGCCAAATGACTAGCGGGCAATTATCCTACGAGCAGTACTTC.

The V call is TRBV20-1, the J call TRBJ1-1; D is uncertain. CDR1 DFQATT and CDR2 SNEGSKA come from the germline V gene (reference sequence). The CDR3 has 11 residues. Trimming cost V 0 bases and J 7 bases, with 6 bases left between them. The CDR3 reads CSARDDFEAFF. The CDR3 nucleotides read TGCAGTGCTAGAGATGACTTTGAAGCTTTCTTT.

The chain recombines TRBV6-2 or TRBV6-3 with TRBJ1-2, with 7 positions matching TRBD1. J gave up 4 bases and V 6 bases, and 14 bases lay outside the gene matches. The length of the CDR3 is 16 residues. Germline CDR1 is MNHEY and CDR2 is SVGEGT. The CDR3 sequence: CASSNPRDSHVYGYTF. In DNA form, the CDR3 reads TGTGCCAGCAGCAATCCCCGGGACAGCCACGTCTATGGCTACACCTTC.

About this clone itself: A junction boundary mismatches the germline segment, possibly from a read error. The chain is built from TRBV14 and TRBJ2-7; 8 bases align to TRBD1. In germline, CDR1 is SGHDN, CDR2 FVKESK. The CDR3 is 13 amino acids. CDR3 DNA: TGTGCCAGCAGCCAAGAATGGGGACAGGCGCCCTCATTC. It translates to CASSQEWGQAPSF.

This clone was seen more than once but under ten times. This CDR3 reads CASSPGGVGNTIYF. The CDR3, as DNA: TGTGCCAGCAGCCCTGGGGGGGTCGGAAACACCATATATTTT. This rearrangement joins TRBV3-1 (or the pseudogene TRBV3-2) to TRBJ1-3; perhaps TRBD1 as D (5 bases). This CDR3 has 14 residues. Trimming shortened V by 4 bases and J by 4 bases, and 11 bases separated the two germline ends. Looked up from germline, CDR1 is LGHDT and CDR2 is YNNKEL (reference sequence).